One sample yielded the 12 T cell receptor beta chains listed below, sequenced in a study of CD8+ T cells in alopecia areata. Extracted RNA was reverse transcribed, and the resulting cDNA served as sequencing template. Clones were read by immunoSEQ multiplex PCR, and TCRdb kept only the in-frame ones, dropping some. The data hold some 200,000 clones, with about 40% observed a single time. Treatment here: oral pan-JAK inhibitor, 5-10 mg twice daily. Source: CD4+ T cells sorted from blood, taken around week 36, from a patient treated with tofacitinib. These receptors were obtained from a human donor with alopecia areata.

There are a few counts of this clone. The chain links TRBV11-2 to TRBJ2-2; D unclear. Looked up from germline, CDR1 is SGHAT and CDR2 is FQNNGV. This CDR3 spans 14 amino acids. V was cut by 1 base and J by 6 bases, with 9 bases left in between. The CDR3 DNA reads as TGTGCCAGCAGCTTAGGTCTTAGCCCCGGGGAGCTGTTTTTT. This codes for CASSLGLSPGELFF.

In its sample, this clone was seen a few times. The CDR3 DNA sequence: TGTGCCAGCAGTGAAAGGGGGCTAGCCAAAAACATTCAGTACTTC. It translates to CASSERGLAKNIQYF. The gene calls are TRBV6-1 and TRBJ2-4, with TRBD1 identical over 7 bases. Germline CDR1 is MNHNS and CDR2 is SASEGT. Trimming at V came to 2 bases and at J to 0 bases, leaving 1 base not matched to a gene. The CDR3 sequence is 15 residues long.

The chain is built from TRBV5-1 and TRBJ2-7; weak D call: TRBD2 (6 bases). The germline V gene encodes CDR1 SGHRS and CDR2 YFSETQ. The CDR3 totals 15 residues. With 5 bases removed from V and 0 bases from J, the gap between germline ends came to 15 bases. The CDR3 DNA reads TGCGCCAGCAGTCCTAGAGCGGGCTACTCCTACGAGCAGTACTTC. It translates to CASSPRAGYSYEQYF.

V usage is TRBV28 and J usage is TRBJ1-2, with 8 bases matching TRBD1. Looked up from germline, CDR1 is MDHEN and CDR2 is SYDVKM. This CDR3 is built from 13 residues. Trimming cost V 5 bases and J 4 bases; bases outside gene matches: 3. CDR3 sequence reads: CASSPGGVYGYTF. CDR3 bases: TGTGCCAGCAGTCCAGGGGGCGTCTATGGCTACACCTTC.

The CDR3 reads CSVGGPSSGANVLTF. The CDR3 coding sequence is TGCAGCGTTGGAGGCCCGAGCTCTGGGGCCAACGTCCTGACTTTC. The rearrangement links TRBV29-1 to TRBJ2-6; unclear D gene. V was trimmed by 4 bases and J by 0 bases, leaving 10 bases between them. Per germline, CDR1 SQVTM and CDR2 ANQGSEA. The CDR3 totals 15 residues.

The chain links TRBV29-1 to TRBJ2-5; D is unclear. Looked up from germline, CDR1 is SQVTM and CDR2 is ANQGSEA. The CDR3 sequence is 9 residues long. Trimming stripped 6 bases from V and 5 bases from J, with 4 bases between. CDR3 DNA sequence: TGCAGCGTGGACGAGACCCAGTACTTC. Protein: CSVDETQYF.

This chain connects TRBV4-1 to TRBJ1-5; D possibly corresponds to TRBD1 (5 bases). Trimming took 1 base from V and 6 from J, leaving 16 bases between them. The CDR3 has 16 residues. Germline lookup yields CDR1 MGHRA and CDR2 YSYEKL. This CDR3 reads CASSQAPGLGVQPQHF. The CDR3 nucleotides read TGCGCCAGCAGCCAAGCTCCCGGGCTGGGGGTTCAGCCCCAGCATTTT.

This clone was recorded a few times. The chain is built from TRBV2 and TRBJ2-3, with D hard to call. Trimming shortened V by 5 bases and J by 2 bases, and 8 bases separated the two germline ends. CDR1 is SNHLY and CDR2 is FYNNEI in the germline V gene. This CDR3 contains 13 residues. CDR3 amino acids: CASSSENTDTQYF. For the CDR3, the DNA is TGTGCCAGCAGTAGCGAGAACACAGATACGCAGTATTTT.

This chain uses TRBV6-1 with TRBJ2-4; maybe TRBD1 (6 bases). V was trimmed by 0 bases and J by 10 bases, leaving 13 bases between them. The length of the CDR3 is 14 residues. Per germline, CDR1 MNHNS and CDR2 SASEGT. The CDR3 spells CASSEASGDKIQYF. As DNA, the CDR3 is TGTGCCAGCAGTGAAGCGTCTGGGGACAAGATTCAGTACTTC.

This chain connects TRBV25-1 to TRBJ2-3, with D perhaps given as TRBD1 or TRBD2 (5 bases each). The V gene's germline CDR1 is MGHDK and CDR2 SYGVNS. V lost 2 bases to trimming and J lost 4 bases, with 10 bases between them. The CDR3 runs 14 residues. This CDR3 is CASSEPRGADTQYF. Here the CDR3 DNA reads TGTGCCAGCAGTGAACCCCGGGGCGCAGATACGCAGTATTTT.

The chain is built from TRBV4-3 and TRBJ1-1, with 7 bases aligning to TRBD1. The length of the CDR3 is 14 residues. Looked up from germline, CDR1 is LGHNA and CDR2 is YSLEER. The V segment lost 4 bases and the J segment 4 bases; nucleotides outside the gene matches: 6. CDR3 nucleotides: TGCGCCAGCAGCCCAAACTACAGGGGCACTGAAGCTTTCTTT. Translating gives CASSPNYRGTEAFF.

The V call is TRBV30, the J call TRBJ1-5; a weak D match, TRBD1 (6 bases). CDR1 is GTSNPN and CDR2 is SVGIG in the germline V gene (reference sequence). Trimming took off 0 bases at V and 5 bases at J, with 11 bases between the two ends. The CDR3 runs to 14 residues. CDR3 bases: TGTGCCTGGAGTGTGGCAGGGGCGGATCAGCCCCAGCATTTT. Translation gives CAWSVAGADQPQHF.